These T cell receptor beta chains were read from a single sample in a study of shared clonotypes between healthy human individuals. The method was immunoSEQ multiplex PCR; TCRdb's version includes in-frame clones alone and lacks a portion of them. Of hundreds of thousands of clones listed, around 96% are singletons. What was sequenced was naive CD8+ T cells sorted from blood. The receptor set was obtained from a man aged 25-45 years in good health. Both conserved end residues are part of each CDR3. D genes are given only for firm matches. Size is stated for part of the rows, as once, few or many counts, or as a class when the clone is expanded.

d_call,clone_size,v_call,j_call,cdr3_nt,cdr3_aa
.,.,TRBV9,TRBJ2-1,TGTGCCAGCAGCGTAGGCATCCCTTCGAGGGACAATGAGCAGTTCTTC,CASSVGIPSRDNEQFF
TRBD2,.,TRBV7-9,TRBJ2-2,TGTGCCAGCAGCTTAAGCGGGAGCTACACCGGGGAGCTGTTTTTT,CASSLSGSYTGELFF
TRBD2,.,TRBV6-5,TRBJ2-5,TGTGCCAGCAGCTCTAGCGGTTTCCAAGAGACCCAGTACTTC,CASSSSGFQETQYF
TRBD1,once,TRBV9,TRBJ1-4,TGTGCCAGCAGCGCGGAGGGGGCAAATGAAAAACTGTTTTTT,CASSAEGANEKLFF
TRBD1,.,TRBV13,TRBJ2-7,TGTGCCAGCAGCCCCCGGGACAGGGGCCACGAGCAGTACTTC,CASSPRDRGHEQYF
TRBD2,.,TRBV4-1,TRBJ2-3,TGCGCCAGCAGCCAGCGTTCTAGCGGGATAATAGATACGCAGTATTTT,CASSQRSSGIIDTQYF
.,.,TRBV7-8,TRBJ2-7,TGTGCCAGCAGCCCGACCGAGAGCTCCTACGAGCAGTACTTC,CASSPTESSYEQYF
.,.,TRBV5-8,TRBJ2-7,TGTGCCAGCAGCCTGACAGACCCCTACGAGCAGTACTTC,CASSLTDPYEQYF
.,.,TRBV6-5,TRBJ2-1,TGTGCCAGCAGTTTGTCGGGAGTCAGCAATGAGCAGTTCTTC,CASSLSGVSNEQFF
TRBD2,.,TRBV4-1,TRBJ2-2,TGCGCCAGCAGCCAAGTTGGACTAGCGGGAGATCAGGAGCTGTTTTTT,CASSQVGLAGDQELFF
.,.,TRBV7-9,TRBJ2-7,TGTGCCAGCAGCTTGGAATCCCTAGTCTCCTACGAGCAGTACTTC,CASSLESLVSYEQYF
TRBD1,few,TRBV9,TRBJ1-1,TGTGCCAGCAGCGTAGGGGATCAGGGGGGAGGCACTGAAGCTTTCTTT,CASSVGDQGGGTEAFF
.,once,TRBV7-9,TRBJ2-3,TGTGCCAGCAGCTACAGAGGAAATACGCAGTATTTT,CASSYRGNTQYF
TRBD2,.,TRBV7-9,TRBJ2-1,TGTGCCAGCAGCTTCTCTCTAGCGGGAAACGATGAGCAGTTCTTC,CASSFSLAGNDEQFF
TRBD1,.,TRBV4-1,TRBJ1-1,TGCGCCAGCAGCCTTGACAGGGGATTGAACACTGAAGCTTTCTTT,CASSLDRGLNTEAFF
.,.,TRBV7-9,TRBJ2-7,TGTGCCAGCAGCCTGGGTACAGCGCCGGGCGAGCAGTACTTC,CASSLGTAPGEQYF
TRBD2,.,TRBV19,TRBJ2-2,TGTGCCAGTAGTACCACTAGCGGAGCGAACACCGGGGAGCTGTTTTTT,CASSTTSGANTGELFF
TRBD2,.,TRBV7-8,TRBJ2-5,TGTGCCAGCAGCTTTGGGTCGGGAGGGGCGTTGCGAGAGACCCAGTACTTC,CASSFGSGGALRETQYF
TRBD2,.,TRBV5-1,TRBJ2-5,TGCGCCAGCAGCTTGGTTCTAGCGGGAAGGGGCGAGACCCAGTACTTC,CASSLVLAGRGETQYF
.,.,TRBV27,TRBJ2-7,TGTGCCAGCAGCCTCCGGGGGTACGAGCAGTACTTC,CASSLRGYEQYF
.,.,TRBV7-6,TRBJ2-1,TGTGCCAGCAGCGGCCCCGACAATGAGCAGTTCTTC,CASSGPDNEQFF
.,.,TRBV13,TRBJ2-1,TGTGCCAGCAGCTTAATTCTGGCCAATGAGCAGTTCTTC,CASSLILANEQFF
TRBD1,once,TRBV19,TRBJ2-5,TGTGCCAGTAGTTCACACAGACAGGGCCAAGAGACCCAGTACTTC,CASSSHRQGQETQYF
.,.,TRBV27,TRBJ2-3,TGTGCCAGCAGTAGGCTTCGCACAGATACGCAGTATTTT,CASSRLRTDTQYF
.,.,TRBV6-5,TRBJ1-2,TGTGCCAGCAGTTCCACTGGGGGCTACACCTTC,CASSSTGGYTF
.,.,TRBV10-3,TRBJ2-7,TGTGCCATCAGTGAGTCCCCCTACGAGCAGTACTTC,CAISESPYEQYF
.,.,TRBV2,TRBJ2-1,TGTGCCAGCGGATCCCATGTCAATGAGCAGTTCTTC,CASGSHVNEQFF
TRBD2,.,TRBV29-1,TRBJ2-1,TGCAGCGCTGGGACTAGTTCCAACAATGAGCAGTTCTTC,CSAGTSSNNEQFF
.,.,TRBV25-1,TRBJ1-2,TGTGCCAGCAGTGATTCTCTGGGGACTGAGATCTATGGCTACACCTTC,CASSDSLGTEIYGYTF
.,.,TRBV7-3,TRBJ1-4,TGTGCCAGCAGCGAAATGGGACTCTCTAATGAAAAACTGTTTTTT,CASSEMGLSNEKLFF
TRBD2,.,TRBV7-2,TRBJ2-7,TGTGCCAGCAGCTTTTTAGCGGGATCCTCCTACGAGCAGTACTTC,CASSFLAGSSYEQYF
.,.,TRBV10-3,TRBJ2-3,TGTGCCATCAGTGATTTAGGGGACAGCACAGATACGCAGTATTTT,CAISDLGDSTDTQYF
.,.,TRBV5-4,TRBJ2-7,TGTGCCAGCAGCCAGGGCCTCCACGAGCAGTACTTC,CASSQGLHEQYF
TRBD1,.,TRBV27,TRBJ2-2,TGTGCCAGCAGTACTCAACAGGGGGTCAACACCGGGGAGCTGTTTTTT,CASSTQQGVNTGELFF
.,.,TRBV14,TRBJ2-3,TGTGCCAGCAGCCAAGGGGCGGGTCACCTGTATTTT,CASSQGAGHLYF
TRBD1,.,TRBV6-6,TRBJ2-7,TGTGCCAGCGGACAGGCCAACCGTTCGTACGAGCAGTACTTC,CASGQANRSYEQYF
.,.,TRBV7-6,TRBJ2-2,TGTGCCAGCAGCTTAGAAGGAGAAGGGCTCACCGGGGAGCTGTTTTTT,CASSLEGEGLTGELFF
TRBD1,.,TRBV30,TRBJ2-1,TGTGCCTGGAGGGAACAGGGGGCGGTCGGTGAGCAGTTCTTC,CAWREQGAVGEQFF
TRBD1,.,TRBV11-3,TRBJ1-5,TGTGCCAGCAGCTTAAAAGTCCACGACAGGGGCAATCAGCCCCAGCATTTT,CASSLKVHDRGNQPQHF
.,.,TRBV27,TRBJ2-3,TGTGCCAGCAGTTTGATGGGCACAGATACGCAGTATTTT,CASSLMGTDTQYF
.,.,TRBV7-3,TRBJ1-1,TGTGCCAGCAGCTCCGGGATGAACACTGAAGCTTTCTTT,CASSSGMNTEAFF
TRBD1,.,TRBV4-3,TRBJ2-7,TGCGCCAGCAGCCAAGATTATATGGGGACAGTTTTCTACGAGCAGTACTTC,CASSQDYMGTVFYEQYF
.,.,TRBV7-9,TRBJ2-7,TGTGCCAGCAGCCAACGTGACTCAGTAGGGTTCTACGAGCAGTACTTC,CASSQRDSVGFYEQYF
TRBD2,.,TRBV7-2,TRBJ2-7,TGTGCCAGCAGCTTAGAGGGGCAGACTAGCGGCCCGGGGTACGAGCAGTACTTC,CASSLEGQTSGPGYEQYF
.,.,TRBV13,TRBJ1-1,TGTGCCAGCAGTACTACAGAAAGGGACACTGAAGCTTTCTTT,CASSTTERDTEAFF
TRBD2,.,TRBV27,TRBJ2-7,TGTGCCAGCAGTCCACAGTTCCCTCTAGCGGGGGACTACGAGCAGTACTTC,CASSPQFPLAGDYEQYF
.,.,TRBV6-5,TRBJ1-2,TGTGCCAGCAGTGGGGGACTGTATGGCTACACCTTC,CASSGGLYGYTF
.,.,TRBV5-6,TRBJ2-3,TGTGCCAGCAGGGATCCGGGAGACCGCACAGATACGCAGTATTTT,CASRDPGDRTDTQYF
.,.,TRBV29-1,TRBJ1-5,TGCAGCGACGACATTTGGGGCAAGGGAAGTCGTCAGCCCCAGCATTTT,CSDDIWGKGSRQPQHF
.,.,TRBV7-8,TRBJ1-1,TGTGCCAGCAGCTTTAAGACGAACACTGAAGCTTTCTTT,CASSFKTNTEAFF
.,.,TRBV15,TRBJ1-5,TGTGCCACCACCTCCGGGGACAACCAATATAGCAATCAGCCCCAGCATTTT,CATTSGDNQYSNQPQHF
.,.,TRBV4-1,TRBJ1-5,TGCGCCAGCAGCCAAGTAGCGGATAATAGCAATCAGCCCCAGCATTTT,CASSQVADNSNQPQHF
.,.,TRBV14,TRBJ2-3,TGTGCCAGCAGCTCTTACGGAGCAGATACGCAGTATTTT,CASSSYGADTQYF
.,.,TRBV9,TRBJ2-2,TGTGCCAGCAACTCGAACACCGGGGAGCTGTTTTTT,CASNSNTGELFF
TRBD1,.,TRBV29-1,TRBJ1-2,TGCAGCGTTCGGACAGGGGACTATGGCTACACCTTC,CSVRTGDYGYTF
.,.,TRBV29-1,TRBJ1-1,TGCAGCGTTCGTATCCCCTTGAACACTGAAGCTTTCTTT,CSVRIPLNTEAFF
TRBD2,.,TRBV6-1,TRBJ2-7,TGTGCCAGCAGTGAACTAGCGGGCTCCTACGAGCAGTACTTC,CASSELAGSYEQYF
TRBD2,.,TRBV30,TRBJ2-7,TGTGCCTGGAGTACTGGGGGGGACGAGCAGTACTTC,CAWSTGGDEQYF
.,.,TRBV9,TRBJ2-3,TGTGCCAGCAGCGTCTCCGGGAGAGGGGCAGATACGCAGTATTTT,CASSVSGRGADTQYF